One sample yielded the 17 T cell receptor beta chains listed below, sequenced in a study of T cell repertoires in cytomegalovirus infection. TCRdb processed the reads anew with MiXCR; each CDR3 protein has one entry. Here the sample spans 200,000 to 300,000 distinct CDR3 sequences, around an eighth being singletons. The specimen sequenced was PBMCs. The source is a human donor in good health (CMV status not recorded). Some clones in this sample may be carry-over from other donors' samples.

V and J are TRBV9 and TRBJ2-3; D might be TRBD1 (5 bases). V lost 1 base and J 6 bases, leaving 12 bases between the germline ends. The CDR3 is 14 residues long. Germline V gives CDR1 SGDLS, CDR2 YYNGEE. This CDR3 reads CASSVLTAGDTQYF. In DNA form, the CDR3 reads TGTGCCAGCAGCGTATTAACCGCAGGGGATACGCAGTATTTT.

This clonotype was seen a few times. J is TRBJ2-3 and V is TRBV4-3; the D gene is possibly TRBD2 (5 bases). This CDR3 has 14 amino acids. Germline CDR1 and CDR2: LGHNA and YSLEER. Trimming shortened V by 0 bases and J by 5 bases, and 9 bases separated the two germline ends. The CDR3 here is CASSQELGRDTQYF. DNA of the CDR3: TGCGCCAGCAGCCAAGAGTTGGGGAGAGATACGCAGTATTTT.

V gene TRBV7-9 combines with J gene TRBJ2-1; D not certain. The CDR3 extends over 12 amino acids. The germline gives CDR1 SEHNR, CDR2 FQNEAQ (reference sequence). V gave up 2 bases and J gave up 9 bases, with 8 bases separating them. The DNA of the CDR3 is TGTGCCAGCAGCTTAAGTAGGCTTGAGCAGTTCTTC. Translating gives CASSLSRLEQFF. The complete variable domain, with remaining parts taken from reference TRBV7-9 and TRBJ2-1, reads DTGVSQNPRHKITKRGQNVTFRCDPISEHNRLYWYRQTLGQGPEFLTYFQNEAQLEKSRLLSDRFSAERPKGSFSTLEIQRTEQGDSAMYLCASSLSRLEQFFGPGTRLTVL.

In this sample, this clonotype turned up many times. The V call is TRBV28, the J call TRBJ2-1, with 10 nucleotides matching TRBD2. The V gene end was trimmed by 10 bases and the J gene end by 8 bases; junction bases not matched to a gene: 11. Per germline, CDR1 MDHEN and CDR2 SYDVKM. The CDR3 length is 14 residues. CDR3 amino acids: CATQPGLAPYEQFF. DNA for the CDR3: TGTGCCACCCAACCGGGACTAGCGCCGTATGAGCAGTTCTTC.

This clonotype was seen only a few times. This sequence joins TRBV7-2 and TRBJ1-3; D might be TRBD1 (6 bases). Germline CDR1 is SGHTA and CDR2 is FQGNSA. This CDR3 contains 16 residues. Trimming cost V 5 bases and J 0 bases, with 14 bases left between them. The CDR3 sequence: CASSLDRFSSGNTIYF. CDR3 coding DNA: TGTGCCAGCAGCCTCGACAGGTTCAGCTCTGGAAACACCATATATTTT.

There are many counts of this clonotype. This chain connects TRBV6-2 or TRBV6-3 to TRBJ2-3; possibly TRBD2 for D (5 bases). The CDR3 length is 14 residues. Per germline, CDR1 MNHEY and CDR2 SVGEGT. Trimming removed 0 bases from V and 12 bases from J, with 16 bases in between. CDR3 nucleotides: TGTGCCAGCAGTTACTCCACCCGGCGGGTGCGACAGTATTTT. Its protein is CASSYSTRRVRQYF.

Worth noting for this clonotype: One base away lies a much larger clone, so this may be a sequencing read error. The V call is TRBV6-2 or TRBV6-3, the J call TRBJ2-5; the D is unclear. Germline CDR1 reads MNHEY; CDR2 reads SVGEGT. The CDR3 totals 13 residues. In DNA form, the CDR3 reads TGTGCCAGCAGTGACTCCGTCCAAGGGACCCAGTACTTC. It translates to CASSDSVQGTQYF.

This clonotype was picked up a small number of times. This chain links TRBV12-3 or TRBV12-4 with TRBJ1-4, with a weak D call TRBD1 (6 bases). Trimming pared 8 bases from V and 3 bases from J, leaving 13 bases between. The CDR3 covers 14 residues. CDR3 DNA: TGTGCCAGCGGTACAGGGAAAGCTAATGAAAAACTGTTTTTT. Translation gives CASGTGKANEKLFF.

The gene calls are TRBV29-1 and TRBJ2-1; the D gene is possibly TRBD2 (6 bases). From germline, CDR1 is SQVTM and CDR2 ANQGSEA. The length of the CDR3 is 12 residues. V shed 2 bases and J shed 8 bases, with 10 bases lying between them. The CDR3, as DNA: TGCAGCGTTGAACGGGACTGGGATGAGCAGTTCTTC. This translates into CSVERDWDEQFF.

This clonotype occurred many times. The chain joins TRBV7-9 to TRBJ1-6; 7 bases line up with TRBD1. Germline V gene data show CDR1 as SEHNR and CDR2 as FQNEAQ (reference sequence). J was trimmed by 7 bases and V by 5 bases; bases with no gene match: 5. The CDR3 has 14 amino acids. CDR3: CASSEGGGNSPLHF. The CDR3 DNA reads TGTGCCAGCAGCGAAGGGGGCGGGAATTCACCCCTCCACTTT.

This clonotype turned up a few times. This chain uses TRBV27 with TRBJ2-1, with 7 bases that match TRBD2. The CDR3 has 13 residues. The ends lost 2 bases at V and 7 bases at J; junction bases unmatched: 2. Germline assignment: CDR1 MNHEY and CDR2 SMNVEV (reference sequence). CDR3 DNA sequence: TGTGCCAGCAGTTTACTAGCGGCGAATGAGCAGTTCTTC. Its translation: CASSLLAANEQFF.

The rearrangement links TRBV28 to TRBJ1-4, with 8 nucleotides matching TRBD1. Trimming cost V 3 bases and J 8 bases; bases outside gene matches: 14. The CDR3 is 17 amino acids. Germline CDR1 and CDR2: MDHEN and SYDVKM. The CDR3 sequence: CASSFSGTGPIEEKLFF. In DNA, the CDR3 is TGTGCCAGCAGTTTCTCCGGGACAGGTCCAATAGAGGAAAAACTGTTTTTT.

A few counts support this clonotype. The rearrangement joins TRBV29-1 to TRBJ1-2; no reliable D call. The CDR3 is 13 residues long. CDR1 is SQVTM, CDR2 ANQGSEA, per germline. V dropped 4 bases and J dropped 2 bases, with 11 bases sitting between them. The CDR3 is CSVVVGLNYGYTF. Here the CDR3 DNA reads TGCAGCGTTGTGGTGGGCTTGAACTATGGCTACACCTTC.

J is TRBJ1-2 and V is TRBV2; D is possibly TRBD1 (6 bases). Germline-derived CDR1 and CDR2 are SNHLY and FYNNEI. The CDR3 spans 13 residues. V was trimmed by 2 bases and J by 4 bases, leaving 8 bases between them. For the CDR3, the DNA is TGTGCCAGCAGTGAACAGGGGACCTATGGCTACACCTTC. Protein: CASSEQGTYGYTF.

This clonotype was seen ten or more times. The chain recombines TRBV6-1 with TRBJ2-1, with D perhaps TRBD1 (7 bases). The CDR3 extends over 15 amino acids. Trimming took off 8 bases at V and 6 bases at J, with 20 bases between the two ends. CDR1 and CDR2 (germline): MNHNS, SASEGT. The CDR3 DNA is TGTGCCAGCCGCATTGGAGGGGGCTTGGGCAATGAGCAGTTCTTC. Amino acid sequence: CASRIGGGLGNEQFF.

This chain links TRBV19 with TRBJ2-5, with unresolved D. The CDR3 spans 13 residues. CDR1 is LNHDA and CDR2 is SQIVND in the germline V gene (reference sequence). Between the trimmed V and J ends, which lost 6 bases and 1 base, there was a span of 9 bases. The CDR3 sequence is CASSTRGQETQYF. The CDR3, as DNA: TGTGCCAGTAGCACAAGAGGCCAAGAGACCCAGTACTTC. The full variable domain, its missing parts supplied by reference TRBV19 and TRBJ2-5, is DGGITQSPKYLFRKEGQNVTLSCEQNLNHDAMYWYRQDPGQGLRLIYYSQIVNDFQKGDIAEGYSVSREKKESFPLTVTSAQKNPTAFYLCASSTRGQETQYFGPGTRLLVL.

This rearrangement joins TRBV4-2 to TRBJ2-2; D is perhaps TRBD2 (6 bases). Trimming took 0 bases from V and 1 from J, leaving 9 bases between them. Germline V gene sequence: CDR1 LGHNA, CDR2 YNFKEQ. This CDR3 has 16 amino acids. CDR3 nucleotides: TGTGCCAGCAGCCAAGATCAAGCGGGGAACACCGGGGAGCTGTTTTTT. Translating gives CASSQDQAGNTGELFF.